This passage covers 24 T cell receptor beta chains from one sample sequenced in a study of T cell responses to AZD1222 COVID-19 vaccine. Libraries were prepared by immunoSEQ multiplex PCR; TCRdb keeps only in-frame clonotypes and omits some of them. The sample shows 100,000 to 150,000 clones, about 85% of them seen only once. The specimen was peripheral blood, collected 28 days after the second AZD1222 dose. These receptors all stem from an adult who received the AZD1222 COVID-19 vaccine.

The genes are TRBV30 and TRBJ2-4, with 8 positions matching TRBD2. Germline lookup yields CDR1 GTSNPN and CDR2 SVGIG (reference sequence). This CDR3 has 15 residues. J gave up 6 bases and V 3 bases, and 10 bases lay outside the gene matches. CDR3 protein: CAWRVSTSGGNIQYF. The CDR3 DNA follows: TGTGCCTGGAGAGTCTCCACCAGCGGGGGAAACATTCAGTACTTC.

CDR3 residues: CASSQTRVGANTEAFF. CDR3 coding DNA: TGTGCCAGCAGCCAAACGAGGGTGGGGGCGAACACTGAAGCTTTCTTT. The chain uses TRBV3-1 (or the pseudogene TRBV3-2) and TRBJ1-1; D perhaps matches TRBD1 (6 bases). V dropped 2 bases and J dropped 1 base, with 14 bases sitting between them. The CDR3 loop spans 16 amino acids. Germline loops: CDR1 LGHDT, CDR2 YNNKEL (reference sequence).

The sample holds one count of this clone. This chain connects TRBV9 to TRBJ1-1; D gene uncertain. V shed 4 bases and J shed 3 bases, with 10 bases lying between them. The CDR3 totals 13 residues. CDR1 and CDR2 from the germline V gene are SGDLS and YYNGEE. CDR3 residues: CASSSFRDTEAFF. CDR3 in DNA: TGTGCCAGCAGCTCATTCCGTGACACTGAAGCTTTCTTT. Complete variable domain (other parts from reference TRBV9 and TRBJ1-1): DSGVTQTPKHLITATGQRVTLRCSPRSGDLSVYWYQQSLDQGLQFLIQYYNGEERAKGNILERFSAQQFPDLHSELNLSSLELGDSALYFCASSSFRDTEAFFGQGTRLTVV.

The chain carries TRBV6-5 and TRBJ2-7; D unresolved. CDR3 length equals 13 residues. The germline CDR1 and CDR2 sequences are MNHEY and SVGAGI. V gave up 5 bases and J gave up 1 base, with 9 bases separating them. The CDR3, as DNA: TGTGCCAGCAGTACAGCGACTTCCTACGAGCAGTACTTC. This gives the protein CASSTATSYEQYF.

This clone was detected only a few times. The chain has TRBV7-2 and TRBJ2-7; TRBD2 matches 7 bases. V lost 3 bases and J lost 4; bases outside the gene matches: 12. This CDR3 contains 16 residues. Germline values: CDR1 SGHTA, CDR2 FQGNSA. The CDR3 DNA follows: TGTGCCAGCAGCTTGGACGTTCACTCCGGGGGGTACGAGCAGTACTTC. Protein product: CASSLDVHSGGYEQYF.

The chain uses TRBV30 and TRBJ1-2; a weak D match, TRBD1 (5 bases). Trimming removed 4 bases at V and 4 bases at J, with 16 bases between. Germline V gives CDR1 GTSNPN, CDR2 SVGIG (reference sequence). The CDR3 has 14 amino acids. The chain's CDR3 is CAWTNRYQGYGYTF. The DNA for the CDR3 is TGTGCCTGGACCAACAGGTACCAGGGCTATGGCTACACCTTC.

The V and J genes are TRBV6-5 and TRBJ1-6, with TRBD1 as a possible D gene (6 bases). CDR3 size: 14 residues. Germline CDR1 is MNHEY and CDR2 is SVGAGI. The V end lost 6 bases, the J end lost 5 bases, and 11 bases lay between the germline ends. In nucleotides, the CDR3 is TGTGCCAGCAGGACCGGACAGAATAATTCACCCCTCCACTTT. It translates to CASRTGQNNSPLHF.

V gene TRBV7-3 combines with J gene TRBJ1-4, with D possibly TRBD1 on 6 matching bases. The germline CDR1 and CDR2 sequences are SGHTA and FQGTGA. The CDR3 runs to 19 residues. Trimming took 0 bases from V and 3 from J, leaving 20 bases between them. CDR3 nucleotide sequence: TGTGCCAGCAGCTTAACTCAGGGACCCCAGGGGTATGCTAATGAAAAACTGTTTTTT. It encodes CASSLTQGPQGYANEKLFF.

This chain connects TRBV7-2 to TRBJ2-4; TRBD2 matches 8 bases. The CDR3 runs to 15 residues. V trimming: 5 bases; J trimming: 6 bases; junction bases outside the gene matches: 9. In germline, CDR1 is SGHTA, CDR2 FQGNSA. The CDR3 reads CASSPLAGRGNIQYF. In nucleotides, the CDR3 is TGTGCCAGCAGCCCCTTAGCGGGGAGGGGAAACATTCAGTACTTC.

This chain links TRBV5-1 with TRBJ2-1, with D maybe TRBD2 (6 bases). Germline V gene lookup returns CDR1 SGHRS and CDR2 YFSETQ. The CDR3 runs 15 residues. Trimming shortened V by 3 bases and J by 4 bases, and 14 bases separated the two germline ends. The CDR3 region is CASSSEGNSYNEQFF. DNA for the CDR3: TGCGCCAGCAGCTCGGAGGGGAACTCTTACAATGAGCAGTTCTTC.

The CDR3 bases are TGTGCCAGGGACCGGGGTGGAAACACCATATATTTT. It specifies CARDRGGNTIYF. The chain uses TRBV6-5 and TRBJ1-3; D remains ambiguous. The V gene's germline CDR1 is MNHEY and CDR2 SVGAGI. The CDR3 has 12 amino acids. The V gene lost 9 bases and the J gene lost 3 bases, with 9 bases spanning the gap.

The chain employs TRBV15 and TRBJ2-1; 7 nucleotides line up with TRBD1. With V trimmed by 2 bases and J by 7 bases, 8 bases remained unmatched. The CDR3 contains 15 residues. Looked up from germline, CDR1 is LNHNV and CDR2 is YYDKDF (reference sequence). The CDR3 region is CATSRPSTGWNEQFF. DNA of the CDR3: TGTGCCACCAGCAGACCTTCGACAGGGTGGAATGAGCAGTTCTTC.

J is TRBJ1-1 and V is TRBV12-3 or TRBV12-4; D might be TRBD1 (5 bases). CDR3 length: 12 residues. Trimming shortened V by 2 bases and J by 8 bases, and 9 bases separated the two germline ends. CDR3 nucleotides: TGTGCCAGCAGTTTAATTCAGGGAGAAGCTTTCTTT. This gives the protein CASSLIQGEAFF.

The chain has TRBV3-1 (or the pseudogene TRBV3-2) and TRBJ2-5, with D possibly called TRBD1 or TRBD2 (6 bases each). Trimming stripped 0 bases from V and 4 bases from J, with 12 bases between. Germline assignment: CDR1 LGHDT and CDR2 YNNKEL (reference sequence). The CDR3 runs 15 residues. The CDR3 bases are TGTGCCAGCAGCCAAGATGAGGGGGGCCGAGAGACCCAGTACTTC. Translated, it gives CASSQDEGGRETQYF.

The chain uses TRBV5-4 and TRBJ2-5; 8 nucleotides match TRBD1. This CDR3 region has 15 residues. The ends lost 4 bases at V and 3 bases at J; junction bases unmatched: 8. CDR1 SGHNT and CDR2 YYREEE come from the germline V gene (reference sequence). CDR3 loop: CASSTPQGAEETQYF. The CDR3 region has the DNA TGTGCCAGCAGCACACCCCAGGGGGCTGAAGAGACCCAGTACTTC.

This sequence joins TRBV9 and TRBJ2-5, with 11 bases fitting TRBD2. This CDR3 spans 15 amino acids. Germline assignment: CDR1 SGDLS and CDR2 YYNGEE. Trimming cost V 3 bases and J 4 bases; bases outside gene matches: 5. CDR3 loop: CASSAWTSGRETQYF. The CDR3 DNA is TGTGCCAGCAGCGCGTGGACTAGCGGGCGAGAGACCCAGTACTTC. The full variable domain, in which reference TRBV9 and TRBJ2-5 provide the parts outside the CDR3, is DSGVTQTPKHLITATGQRVTLRCSPRSGDLSVYWYQQSLDQGLQFLIQYYNGEERAKGNILERFSAQQFPDLHSELNLSSLELGDSALYFCASSAWTSGRETQYFGPGTRLLVL.

The chain carries TRBV4-2 and TRBJ1-1, with D possibly being TRBD1 (5 bases). Trimming removed 4 bases at V and 3 bases at J, with 12 bases between. CDR3 length: 14 amino acids. Germline V gene data show CDR1 as LGHNA and CDR2 as YNFKEQ. The CDR3 here is CASSPNSGDTEAFF. As DNA, the CDR3 is TGTGCCAGCAGCCCCAACTCGGGGGACACTGAAGCTTTCTTT.

The J gene is TRBJ1-6, the V gene TRBV7-8; D gene unclear. Trimming pared 2 bases from V and 0 bases from J, leaving 11 bases between. The CDR3 consists of 17 residues. Germline assignment: CDR1 SGHVS and CDR2 FQNEAQ. This CDR3 reads CASSLLGLSSYNSPLHF. CDR3 bases: TGTGCCAGCAGCTTACTTGGGCTTAGCTCCTATAATTCACCCCTCCACTTT.

This clone was counted a few times. The rearrangement joins TRBV7-9 to TRBJ2-7, with TRBD1 as a possible D gene (5 bases). Germline V gives CDR1 SEHNR, CDR2 FQNEAQ (reference sequence). This CDR3 is built from 15 residues. Trimming took 3 bases from V and 6 from J, leaving 18 bases between them. CDR3 DNA: TGTGCCAGCAGCTTGGGGCGGATGGGCTGGGCCGAGCAGTACTTC. It encodes CASSLGRMGWAEQYF.

The chain carries TRBV6-2 or TRBV6-3 and TRBJ1-6, with a weak D call TRBD1 (5 bases). Germline V lookup: CDR1 MNHEY, CDR2 SVGEGT. V was pared by 4 bases and J by 8 bases, with 18 bases between. The CDR3 length is 16 residues. CDR3: CASSFHRDVRDSPLHF. DNA of the CDR3: TGTGCCAGCAGTTTTCACCGGGACGTACGAGATTCACCCCTCCACTTT.

A note on this clone: One end of the junction varies from germline; a read error may be responsible. V usage is TRBV18 and J usage is TRBJ1-4; a weak D match, TRBD1 (5 bases). This CDR3 spans 16 amino acids. Germline-derived CDR1 and CDR2 are KGHSH and LQKENI. CDR3 region: CASSPQIPAGDEKLFF. CDR3 nucleotides: TGTGCCAGCTCACCCCAGATTCCGGCGGGGGATGAGAAACTGTTTTTT.

The rearrangement joins TRBV10-3 to TRBJ1-6, with D possibly being TRBD1 (6 bases). The length of the CDR3 is 10 residues. CDR1 ENHRY and CDR2 SYGVKD come from the germline V gene. Deletions cut 10 bases from V and 10 bases from J, with 8 bases between. The CDR3 here is CATGGSPLHF. CDR3 in DNA: TGTGCCACCGGGGGCTCACCCCTCCACTTT.

The rearrangement uses TRBV29-1 and TRBJ1-3, with 7 bases that match TRBD1. Germline V gene lookup returns CDR1 SQVTM and CDR2 ANQGSEA. J gave up 0 bases and V 8 bases, and 7 bases lay outside the gene matches. This CDR3 has 14 amino acids. CDR3 in amino acids: CSIWDSSSGNTIYF. The CDR3 bases are TGCAGCATATGGGACAGTAGCTCTGGAAACACCATATATTTT. Combining the CDR3 with reference TRBV29-1 and TRBJ1-3 gives the whole variable domain SAVISQKPSRDICQRGTSLTIQCQVDSQVTMMFWYRQQPGQSLTLIATANQGSEATYESGFVIDKFPISRPNLTFSTLTVSNMSPEDSSIYLCSIWDSSSGNTIYFGEGSWLTVV.

This rearrangement joins TRBV3-1 (or the pseudogene TRBV3-2) to TRBJ1-2; D unresolved. V was trimmed by 4 bases and J by 0 bases, leaving 9 bases between them. The germline V gene encodes CDR1 LGHDT and CDR2 YNNKEL (reference sequence). CDR3 length equals 14 residues. Written as DNA, the CDR3 is TGTGCCAGCAGCCCCGACCCCACTAACTATGGCTACACCTTC. Amino acids: CASSPDPTNYGYTF.